The entry that follows covers one T cell receptor beta chain sequence. The V gene lost 0 bases and the J gene lost 6 bases, with 6 bases spanning the gap. Per the germline V gene, CDR1 is LGHDT and CDR2 is YNNKEL (reference sequence). The CDR3 extends over 12 amino acids. These data are taken from a study of blood T cell repertoires in COVID-19. The wider study: COVID-19 samples collected from the United States, Italy and Spain covered acute and convalescent phases. The analysed material was cDNA or gDNA that came from T cells, B-cell-depleted T cells, or PBMCs.

Original processing notes: Researchers report that nucleated cell counts were estimated from reference gene primer amplification. Sequenced by immunoSEQ multiplex PCR; TCRdb stores in-frame clones only, minus some. Clonal size and the V and J genes are those of that table, whereas D and trimming came from the DNA. The sample carries approximately 90,000 clones, about 85% recorded once. Sequenced: peripheral blood. The chain recombines TRBV3-1 (or the pseudogene TRBV3-2) with TRBJ2-7; unclear D gene. The receptor was derived from a human donor in a cohort sampled during active COVID-19. The CDR3 loop reads CASSQDNIEQYF. In DNA, the CDR3 is TGTGCCAGCAGCCAAGATAATATCGAGCAGTACTTC.